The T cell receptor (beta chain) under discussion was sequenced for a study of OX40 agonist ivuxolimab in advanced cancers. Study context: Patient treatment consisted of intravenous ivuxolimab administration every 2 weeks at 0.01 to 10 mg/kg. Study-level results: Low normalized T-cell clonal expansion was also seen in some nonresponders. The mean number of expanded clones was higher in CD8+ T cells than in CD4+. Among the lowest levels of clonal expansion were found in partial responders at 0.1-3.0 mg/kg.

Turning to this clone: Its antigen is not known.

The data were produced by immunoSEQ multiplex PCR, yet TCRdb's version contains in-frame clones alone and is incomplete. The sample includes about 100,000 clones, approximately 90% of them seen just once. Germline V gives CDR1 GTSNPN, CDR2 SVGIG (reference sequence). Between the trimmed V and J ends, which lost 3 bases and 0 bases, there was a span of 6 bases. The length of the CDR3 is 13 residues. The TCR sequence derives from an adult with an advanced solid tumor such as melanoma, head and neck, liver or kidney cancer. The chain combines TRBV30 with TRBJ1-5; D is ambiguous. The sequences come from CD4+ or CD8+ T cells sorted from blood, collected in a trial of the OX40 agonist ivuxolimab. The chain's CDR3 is CAWRQNSNQPQHF. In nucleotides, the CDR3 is TGTGCCTGGAGACAGAATAGCAATCAGCCCCAGCATTTT.